This record covers a single TCR beta chain. Its antigen is undetermined. These data come from a study of cytomegalovirus exposure and HLA in healthy donors. Study context: Around 86 million unique TCRs, all from HLA-typed donors, were included in an early release of the data.

General study findings and limits: The classifier, whose performance was assessed in both the original and validation cohorts, reportedly diagnosed cytomegalovirus status with high specificity and sensitivity.

J lost 6 bases, V lost 3 bases, and 4 bases had no gene match. Germline CDR1 reads KGHSH; CDR2 reads LQKENI. The CDR3 sequence is 13 residues long. Amplification used 60 Vbeta primers and 13 Jbeta primers. Clones were sequenced by immunoSEQ multiplex PCR, and TCRdb holds only the in-frame ones, with some missing. The table shows around 150,000 clones, with roughly 79% occurring only once. All the people who gave samples were healthy bone marrow donors. While unrecorded immune exposures were likely, the donors were nominally healthy when sampled. This sequence originates from a male donor in good health and CMV-seronegative. Input material: PBMCs. This sequence joins TRBV18 and TRBJ2-7; 8 nucleotides agree with TRBD1. The CDR3 DNA reads TGTGCCAGCTCACCCAGCGGACAGGGCGAGCAGTACTTC. This gives the protein CASSPSGQGEQYF. The full variable domain, its missing parts supplied by reference TRBV18 and TRBJ2-7, is NAGVMQNPRHLVRRRGQEARLRCSPMKGHSHVYWYRQLPEEGLKFMVYLQKENIIDESGMPKERFSAEFPKEGPSILRIQQVVRGDSAAYFCASSPSGQGEQYFGPGTRLTVT.